This TCR beta chain is from a study of cytomegalovirus exposure and HLA in healthy donors. Trimming cost V 6 bases and J 5 bases; bases outside gene matches: 3. This CDR3 is 14 amino acids long. CDR1 is SGHNT and CDR2 is YENEEA in the germline V gene. Findings and limits, study-wide: Rare TCR sequences predominated, though certain public TCRs were found in many donors.

PCR used 60 Vbeta primers and 13 Jbeta primers. This table comes from immunoSEQ multiplex PCR, and its TCRdb copy is limited to in-frame clones, with some not included. The table has 90,000 to 140,000 clones, 65% to 85% seen once; the top ten hold under 6.5%. Of note for this clone: Its antigen remains unidentified.

The chain links TRBV11-3 to TRBJ2-1, with 11 bases matching TRBD2. The sequenced sample consisted of PBMCs. The clonotype comes from a man younger than 30 in good health and CMV-seronegative. CDR3 amino acids: CASRASGRNNEQFF. The CDR3 nucleotides read TGTGCCAGCAGAGCTAGCGGGAGGAACAATGAGCAGTTCTTC.